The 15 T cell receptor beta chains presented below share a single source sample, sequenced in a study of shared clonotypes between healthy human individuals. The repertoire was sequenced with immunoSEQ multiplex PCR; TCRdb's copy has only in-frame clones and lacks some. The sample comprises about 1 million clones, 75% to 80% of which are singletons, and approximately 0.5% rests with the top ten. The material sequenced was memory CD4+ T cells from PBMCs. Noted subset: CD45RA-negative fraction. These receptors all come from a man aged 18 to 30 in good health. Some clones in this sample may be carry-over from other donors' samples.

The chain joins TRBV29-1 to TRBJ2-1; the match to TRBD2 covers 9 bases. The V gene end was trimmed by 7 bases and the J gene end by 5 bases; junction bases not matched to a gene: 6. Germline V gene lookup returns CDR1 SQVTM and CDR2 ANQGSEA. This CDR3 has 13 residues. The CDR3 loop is CSDQREADNEQFF. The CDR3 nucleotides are TGCAGCGATCAGCGGGAGGCTGACAATGAGCAGTTCTTC.

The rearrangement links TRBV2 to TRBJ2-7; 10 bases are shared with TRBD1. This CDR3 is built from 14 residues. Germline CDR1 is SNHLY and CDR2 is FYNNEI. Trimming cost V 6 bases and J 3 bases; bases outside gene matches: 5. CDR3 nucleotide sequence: TGTGCCAGCAGGACAGGGGGCAATCTCTACGAGCAGTACTTC. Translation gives CASRTGGNLYEQYF.

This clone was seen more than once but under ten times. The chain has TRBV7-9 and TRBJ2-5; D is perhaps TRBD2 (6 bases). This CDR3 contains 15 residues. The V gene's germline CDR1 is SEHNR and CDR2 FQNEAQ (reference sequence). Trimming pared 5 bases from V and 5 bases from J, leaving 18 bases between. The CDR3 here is CASSPQGGFGETQYF. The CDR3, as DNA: TGTGCCAGCAGCCCCCAAGGAGGGTTCGGGGAGACCCAGTACTTC.

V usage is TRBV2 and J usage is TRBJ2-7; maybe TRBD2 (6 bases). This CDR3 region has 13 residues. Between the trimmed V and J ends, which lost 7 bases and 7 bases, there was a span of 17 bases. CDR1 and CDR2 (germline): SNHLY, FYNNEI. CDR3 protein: CASTRILRGEQYF. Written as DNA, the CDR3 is TGTGCCAGCACCCGGATCTTACGGGGGGAGCAGTACTTC.

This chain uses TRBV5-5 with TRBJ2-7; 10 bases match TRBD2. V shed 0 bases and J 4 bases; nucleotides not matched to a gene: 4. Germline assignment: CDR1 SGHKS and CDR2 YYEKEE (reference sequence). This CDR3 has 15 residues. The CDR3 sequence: CASSLASSGRYEQYF. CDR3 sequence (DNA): TGTGCCAGCAGCTTGGCCTCTAGCGGGAGATACGAGCAGTACTTC.

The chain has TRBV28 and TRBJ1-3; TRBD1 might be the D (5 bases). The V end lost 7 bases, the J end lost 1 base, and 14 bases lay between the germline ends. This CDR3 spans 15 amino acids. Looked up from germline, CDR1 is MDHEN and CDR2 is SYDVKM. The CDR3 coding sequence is TGTGCCAGCAAACGGGACTGGCGATCTGGAAACACCATATATTTT. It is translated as CASKRDWRSGNTIYF.

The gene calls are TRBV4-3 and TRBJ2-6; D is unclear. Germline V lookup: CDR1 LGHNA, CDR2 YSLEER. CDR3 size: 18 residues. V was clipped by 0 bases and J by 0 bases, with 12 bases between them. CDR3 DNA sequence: TGCGCCAGCAGCCAAGATTGGCGTTACTCCTCTGGGGCCAACGTCCTGACTTTC. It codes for CASSQDWRYSSGANVLTF.

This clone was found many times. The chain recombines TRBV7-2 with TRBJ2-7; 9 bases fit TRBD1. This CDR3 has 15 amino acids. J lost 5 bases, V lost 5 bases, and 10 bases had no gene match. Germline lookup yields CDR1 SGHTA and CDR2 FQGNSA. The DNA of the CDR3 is TGTGCCAGCAGCCCGCGCGGGACAGGGAGGGACGAGCAGTACTTC. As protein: CASSPRGTGRDEQYF.

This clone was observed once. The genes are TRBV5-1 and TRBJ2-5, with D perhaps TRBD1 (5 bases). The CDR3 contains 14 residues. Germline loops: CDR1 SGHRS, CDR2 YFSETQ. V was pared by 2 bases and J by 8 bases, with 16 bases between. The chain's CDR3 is CASSFNYRSPTQYF. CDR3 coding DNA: TGCGCCAGCAGCTTCAACTACAGGAGTCCTACCCAGTACTTC.

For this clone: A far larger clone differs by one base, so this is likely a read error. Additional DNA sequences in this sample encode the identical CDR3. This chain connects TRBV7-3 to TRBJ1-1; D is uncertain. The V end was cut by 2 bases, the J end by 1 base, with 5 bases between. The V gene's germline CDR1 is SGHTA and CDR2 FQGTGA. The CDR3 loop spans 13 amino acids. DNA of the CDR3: TGTGCCAGCAGCTTAGGCGAGAACACTGAAGCTTTCTTT. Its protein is CASSLGENTEAFF.

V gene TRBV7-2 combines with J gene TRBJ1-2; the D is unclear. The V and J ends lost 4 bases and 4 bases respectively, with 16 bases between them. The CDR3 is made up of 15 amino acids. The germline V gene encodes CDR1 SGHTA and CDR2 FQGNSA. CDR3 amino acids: CASSSLGGVGYGYTF. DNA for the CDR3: TGTGCCAGCAGCTCGTTAGGTGGGGTGGGCTATGGCTACACCTTC.

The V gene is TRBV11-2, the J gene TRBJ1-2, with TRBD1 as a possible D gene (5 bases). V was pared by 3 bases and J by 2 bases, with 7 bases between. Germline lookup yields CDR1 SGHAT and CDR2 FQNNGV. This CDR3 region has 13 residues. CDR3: CASSFGGNYGYTF. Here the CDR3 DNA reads TGTGCCAGCAGCTTTGGGGGGAACTATGGCTACACCTTC.

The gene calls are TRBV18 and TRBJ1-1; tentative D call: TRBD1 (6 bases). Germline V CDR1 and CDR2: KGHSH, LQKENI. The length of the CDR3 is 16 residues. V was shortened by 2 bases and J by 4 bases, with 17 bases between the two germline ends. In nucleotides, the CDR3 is TGTGCCAGCTCACCAGGGGGCTGGAGGGTAAGCACTGAAGCTTTCTTT. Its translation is CASSPGGWRVSTEAFF.

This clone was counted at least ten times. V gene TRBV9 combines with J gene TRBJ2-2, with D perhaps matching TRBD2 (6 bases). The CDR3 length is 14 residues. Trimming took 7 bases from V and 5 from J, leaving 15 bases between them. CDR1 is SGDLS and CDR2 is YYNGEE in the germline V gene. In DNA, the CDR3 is TGTGCCAGCCCTCGGAGGGCCGGTACCGGGGAGCTGTTTTTT. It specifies CASPRRAGTGELFF.

The CDR3 sequence: CASSQQISANTLYEQFF. CDR3 in DNA: TGTGCCAGCAGCCAACAGATTAGCGCTAACACCTTGTATGAGCAGTTCTTC. This chain joins TRBV14 and TRBJ2-1; maybe TRBD2 (5 bases). The germline V gene encodes CDR1 SGHDN and CDR2 FVKESK. CDR3 size: 17 residues. V was shortened by 2 bases and J by 8 bases, with 22 bases between the two germline ends.